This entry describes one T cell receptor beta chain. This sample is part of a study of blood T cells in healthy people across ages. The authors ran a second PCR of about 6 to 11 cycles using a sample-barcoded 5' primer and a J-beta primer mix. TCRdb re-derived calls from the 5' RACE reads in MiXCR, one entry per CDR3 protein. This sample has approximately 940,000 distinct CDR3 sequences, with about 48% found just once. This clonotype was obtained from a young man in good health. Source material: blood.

The CDR3 nucleotides are TGTGCCACCCGAGGACAGAGCAACGAGCAGTACTTC. Translated, it gives CATRGQSNEQYF. The chain joins TRBV28 to TRBJ2-7, with D possibly matching TRBD1 (6 bases). This CDR3 spans 12 amino acids. Germline V CDR1 and CDR2: MDHEN, SYDVKM. Deletions cut 10 bases from V and 5 bases from J, with 15 bases between.